A selection of T cell receptor beta chains follows, all from one sample in a study of sequential checkpoint blockade in melanoma. The data were produced by immunoSEQ multiplex PCR, yet TCRdb's version contains in-frame clones alone and is incomplete. Of 1,500 to 2,000 clones detected, around 17% appear once; the ten largest clones hold approximately 13%. Sequencing was performed on tumor tissue (inferred from file names), taken from a patient given nivolumab and ipilimumab in sequence. The origin of the receptors is a human donor with melanoma. Each CDR3 is given without its conserved first and last residue.

J gene	V gene	CDR3 protein
TRBJ2-5	TRBV11-3	ASSLVGGGALETQY
TRBJ2-7	TRBV10-1	ASSEGSRRY
TRBJ2-1	TRBV19	ASSIARNTYNEQF
TRBJ2-3	TRBV28	ATRLAVSTDTQY
TRBJ2-5	TRBV6-8	AIRPTLSAGETQY
TRBJ1-5	TRBV11-3	ASSPAGTSIKPQH
TRBJ2-5	TRBV28	ASSFLTGRYQETQY
TRBJ2-3	TRBV19	ASSSNGGGTDTQY
TRBJ1-6	TRBV6-8	ASSYARGGENSPLH
TRBJ1-1	TRBV7-2	ASSTGHNTEAF
TRBJ2-1	TRBV11-3	ASSDLRASLGNEQF
TRBJ2-2	TRBV11-3	ASSLLGRPVGELF
TRBJ2-1	TRBV9	ASTGSYNEQF
TRBJ2-3	TRBV29-1	SVDSGSTSDTQY
TRBJ2-2	TRBV11-3	ASSPQGASGELF
TRBJ2-7	TRBV11-3	ASSGPGQGYEQY
TRBJ2-7	TRBV14	ASSQEGGYEQY
TRBJ2-1	TRBV28	ASSLSELGGMGNEQF
TRBJ2-7	TRBV18	ASSPTEQAGYEQY
TRBJ1-5	TRBV28	ASSVGTGGNQPQH
TRBJ2-7	TRBV11-3	ASSQNTVESEQY
TRBJ2-7	TRBV11-3	ASSSPLRDPNAYEQY
TRBJ2-1	TRBV5-1	ASSAGTGSSGEQF
TRBJ2-7	TRBV6-8	ASSYGRTGQY
TRBJ2-5	TRBV11-3	ASSLGLEGETQY
TRBJ1-3	TRBV11-3	ASSFSGAGNTIY
TRBJ2-5	TRBV28	ASSPGAIQETQY
TRBJ1-2	TRBV30	AWSLTGYGYT
TRBJ1-1	TRBV19	ASRIQGRGTEAF
TRBJ1-6	TRBV25-1	ASSDGRGGSPLH
TRBJ2-7	TRBV11-3	ASSLFIGGGEQY
TRBJ1-3	TRBV9	ASSFGGNTIY
TRBJ2-7	TRBV11-3	ASSPRRGGLYEQY
TRBJ2-1	TRBV6-8	ASSYQDRVDEQF
TRBJ2-6	TRBV9	ASSGIRDRGRGANVLT
TRBJ2-7	TRBV6-8	ASSSLLGAASSYEQY
TRBJ2-7	TRBV5-1	ASSFHSGGTYEQY
TRBJ2-4	TRBV6-8	ASRNRQGGNIQY
TRBJ2-7	TRBV11-3	ASRPTGDLYEQY
TRBJ2-2	TRBV11-3	ASSLALAGRAWYTGELF
TRBJ2-1	TRBV11-3	ASSLGSGTSGNEQF